These 5 T cell receptor beta chains were all obtained from the same sample, sequenced in a study of cytomegalovirus exposure and HLA in healthy donors. The study ran its PCR with 60 Vbeta and 13 Jbeta primers. Produced via immunoSEQ multiplex PCR; TCRdb's table is partial and in-frame only. The sample carries 110,000 to 150,000 clones, almost 80% recorded once. Material for sequencing was PBMCs. These receptors were taken from a woman in her twenties or thirties in good health and CMV-seronegative.

The rearrangement uses TRBV6-4 and TRBJ2-1; the match to TRBD2 covers 9 bases. Losses at the gene ends were 3 bases for V and 9 bases for J; bases not matched to a gene: 0. This CDR3 comprises 12 residues. Per the germline V gene, CDR1 is MRHNA and CDR2 is SNTAGT. CDR3 amino acids: CASSEAGGEQFF. The CDR3 nucleotides read TGTGCCAGCAGTGAAGCGGGGGGTGAGCAGTTCTTC.

The sample holds one count of this clone. The chain is built from TRBV6-5 and TRBJ2-1, with 13 bases matching TRBD2. CDR3 size: 15 residues. Germline V gene lookup returns CDR1 MNHEY and CDR2 SVGAGI. Unmatched junction bases numbered 7, after V lost 7 bases and J lost 7 bases. The CDR3 here is CASTRTSGGWNEQFF. The CDR3 DNA reads as TGTGCCAGCACCAGGACTAGCGGGGGATGGAATGAGCAGTTCTTC.

The V and J genes are TRBV19 and TRBJ1-5; no clear D. The CDR3 spans 10 residues. Germline-derived CDR1 and CDR2 are LNHDA and SQIVND (reference sequence). Deletions cut 7 bases from V and 9 bases from J, with 7 bases between. The CDR3 DNA follows: TGTGCCAGTAATGAGGGGCCCCAGCATTTT. It yields the protein CASNEGPQHF.

This clone appeared a few times. The sample has other DNA sequences that encode this CDR3 too. V is TRBV6-6 and J is TRBJ1-1; 7 positions agree with TRBD1. J lost 4 bases, V lost 6 bases, and 2 bases had no gene match. Per the germline V gene, CDR1 is MNHNY and CDR2 is SVGAGI (reference sequence). This CDR3 spans 12 amino acids. The DNA of the CDR3 is TGTGCCAGCAGCCCAGGGGGCACTGAAGCTTTCTTT. Protein sequence: CASSPGGTEAFF.

This clone was counted once. The chain uses TRBV5-6 and TRBJ1-1; the D is unclear. The CDR3 sequence is 15 residues long. Germline lookup yields CDR1 SGHDT and CDR2 YYEEEE. V lost 1 base and J lost 0, with 10 bases in between. The CDR3 DNA sequence: TGTGCCAGCAGCTTGTGGCAGGCCCTGAACACTGAAGCTTTCTTT. Amino acids: CASSLWQALNTEAFF.